The rows below give T cell receptor beta chains drawn from one sample of a study of T-cell memory formation after mild COVID-19. TCRdb redid the calling of the 5' RACE reads with MiXCR, one entry per CDR3 protein. Of around 250,000 distinct CDR3 sequences in the sample, 16% were seen once. Specimen: PBMCs or a T cell subset sorted from them (not recorded which). The receptors were sampled from a man between 18 and 29 years old who had mild COVID-19 (a few samples of this study predate the infection). Cell type and time point are not known. Both conserved end residues are trimmed from each CDR3. Clone size is given for some rows only: seen once, a few or many times, or a class if the clone is expanded.

v_call	clone_size	cdr3_length	cdr3_aa
TRBV20-1	many	14	SASLRTGAIHQPQH
TRBV12-3/TRBV12-4	.	12	ASRTGTRINEQF
TRBV28	few	12	ASSTQGGSQPQH
TRBV7-2	.	12	ASSLDGPGGEQF
TRBV7-6	few	16	ASSLGGRGSFSTDTQY
TRBV7-9	.	19	ASSLGGLAAPAGTSTDTQY
TRBV2	few	11	ASGGTGEQPQH
TRBV12-3/TRBV12-4	few	14	ASRSTSGGHTGELF
TRBV6-5	.	13	ASSYAPWGNQPQH
TRBV2	.	10	ASGDRRYEQY
TRBV5-5	many	14	ASSLSRGGSGNEQF
TRBV5-1	.	15	ASSLARGTGLHNEQF
TRBV20-1	few	10	SAGPGAGELF